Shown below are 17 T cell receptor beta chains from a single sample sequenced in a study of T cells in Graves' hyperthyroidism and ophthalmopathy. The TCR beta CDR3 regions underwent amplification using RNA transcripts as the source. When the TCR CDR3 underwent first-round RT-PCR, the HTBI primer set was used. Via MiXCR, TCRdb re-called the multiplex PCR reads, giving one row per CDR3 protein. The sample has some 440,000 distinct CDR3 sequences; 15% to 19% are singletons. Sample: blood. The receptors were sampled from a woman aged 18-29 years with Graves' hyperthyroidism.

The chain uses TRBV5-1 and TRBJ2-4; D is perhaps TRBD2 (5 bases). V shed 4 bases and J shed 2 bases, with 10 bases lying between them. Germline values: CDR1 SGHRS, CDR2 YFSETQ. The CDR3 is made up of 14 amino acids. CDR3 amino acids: CASSLGVTKNIQYF. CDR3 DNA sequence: TGCGCCAGCAGCCTCGGGGTGACCAAAAACATTCAGTACTTC.

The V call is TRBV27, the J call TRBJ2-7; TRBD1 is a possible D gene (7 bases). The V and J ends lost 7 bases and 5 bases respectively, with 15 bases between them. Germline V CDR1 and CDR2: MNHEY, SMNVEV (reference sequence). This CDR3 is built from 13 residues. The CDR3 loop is CASTDTGEDEQYF. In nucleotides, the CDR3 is TGTGCCAGCACTGATACAGGGGAGGACGAGCAGTACTTC.

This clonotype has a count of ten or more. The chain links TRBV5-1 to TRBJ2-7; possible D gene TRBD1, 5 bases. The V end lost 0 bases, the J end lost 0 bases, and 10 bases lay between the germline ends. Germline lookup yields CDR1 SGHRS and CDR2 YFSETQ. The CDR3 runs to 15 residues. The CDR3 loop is CASSLEAGISYEQYF. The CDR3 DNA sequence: TGCGCCAGCAGCTTGGAGGCAGGGATCTCCTACGAGCAGTACTTC.

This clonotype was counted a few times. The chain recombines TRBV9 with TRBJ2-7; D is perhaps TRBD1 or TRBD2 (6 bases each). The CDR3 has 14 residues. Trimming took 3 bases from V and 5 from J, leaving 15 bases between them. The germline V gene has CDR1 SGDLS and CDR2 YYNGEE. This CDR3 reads CASSGSGGRNEQYF. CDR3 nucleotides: TGTGCCAGCAGCGGTTCCGGGGGCAGGAACGAGCAGTACTTC.

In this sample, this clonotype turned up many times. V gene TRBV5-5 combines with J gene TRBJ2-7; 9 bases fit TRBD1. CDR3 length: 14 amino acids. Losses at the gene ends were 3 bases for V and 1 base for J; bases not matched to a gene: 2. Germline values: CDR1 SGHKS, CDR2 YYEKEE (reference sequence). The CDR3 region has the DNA TGTGCCAGCAGCTGGGGACAGGGATCCTACGAGCAGTACTTC. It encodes CASSWGQGSYEQYF. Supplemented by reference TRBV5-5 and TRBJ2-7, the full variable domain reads DAGVTQSPTHLIKTRGQQVTLRCSPISGHKSVSWYQQVLGQGPQFIFQYYEKEERGRGNFPDRFSARQFPNYSSELNVNALLLGDSALYLCASSWGQGSYEQYFGPGTRLTVT.

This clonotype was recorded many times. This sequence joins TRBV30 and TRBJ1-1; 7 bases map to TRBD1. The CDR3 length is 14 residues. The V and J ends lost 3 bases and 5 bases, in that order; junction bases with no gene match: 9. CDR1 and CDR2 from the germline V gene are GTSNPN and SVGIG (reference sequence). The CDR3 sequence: CAWRKGAEGTEAFF. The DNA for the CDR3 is TGTGCCTGGAGGAAGGGGGCGGAGGGGACTGAAGCTTTCTTT.

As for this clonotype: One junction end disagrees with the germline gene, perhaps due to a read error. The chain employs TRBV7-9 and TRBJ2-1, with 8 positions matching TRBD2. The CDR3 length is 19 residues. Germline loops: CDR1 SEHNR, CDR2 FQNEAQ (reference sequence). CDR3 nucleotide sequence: TGTGCCAGCAGCTTAGAGGAACTAGCGGCAGTGGAGTTCTTCAATGAGCGGTTCTTC. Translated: CASSLEELAAVEFFNERFF.

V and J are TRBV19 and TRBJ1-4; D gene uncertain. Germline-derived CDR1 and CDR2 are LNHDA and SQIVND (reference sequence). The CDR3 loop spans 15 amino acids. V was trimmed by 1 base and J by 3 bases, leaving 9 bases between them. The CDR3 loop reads CASSIGRTSNEKLFF. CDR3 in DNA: TGTGCCAGTAGTATAGGTAGGACCTCTAATGAAAAACTGTTTTTT.

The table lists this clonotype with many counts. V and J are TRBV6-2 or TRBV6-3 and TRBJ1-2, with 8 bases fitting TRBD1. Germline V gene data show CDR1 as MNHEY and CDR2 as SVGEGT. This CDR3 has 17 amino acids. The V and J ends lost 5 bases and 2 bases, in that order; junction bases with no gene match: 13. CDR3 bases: TGTGCCAGCAGTACCACCGCACTGGACAGGGTCAACTATGGCTACACCTTC. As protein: CASSTTALDRVNYGYTF.

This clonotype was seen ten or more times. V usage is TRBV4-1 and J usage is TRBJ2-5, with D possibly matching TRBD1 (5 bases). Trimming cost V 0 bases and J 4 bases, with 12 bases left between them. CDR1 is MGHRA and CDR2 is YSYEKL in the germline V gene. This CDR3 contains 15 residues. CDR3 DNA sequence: TGCGCCAGCAGCCAAGATCCAGGGAACGGAGAGACCCAGTACTTC. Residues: CASSQDPGNGETQYF.

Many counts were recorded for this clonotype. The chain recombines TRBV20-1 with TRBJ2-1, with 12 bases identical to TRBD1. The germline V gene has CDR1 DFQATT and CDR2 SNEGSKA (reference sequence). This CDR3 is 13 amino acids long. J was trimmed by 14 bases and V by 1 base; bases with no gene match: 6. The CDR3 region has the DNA TGCAGTGCTAGAGCGGGACAGGGGGCCAGGGAGTTCTTC. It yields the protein CSARAGQGAREFF.

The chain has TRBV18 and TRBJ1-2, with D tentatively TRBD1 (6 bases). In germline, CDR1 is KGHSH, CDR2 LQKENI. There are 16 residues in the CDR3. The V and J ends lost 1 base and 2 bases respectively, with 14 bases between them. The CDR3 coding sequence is TGTGCCAGCTCACCACGAGGGGACACGAAAAACTATGGCTACACCTTC. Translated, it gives CASSPRGDTKNYGYTF.

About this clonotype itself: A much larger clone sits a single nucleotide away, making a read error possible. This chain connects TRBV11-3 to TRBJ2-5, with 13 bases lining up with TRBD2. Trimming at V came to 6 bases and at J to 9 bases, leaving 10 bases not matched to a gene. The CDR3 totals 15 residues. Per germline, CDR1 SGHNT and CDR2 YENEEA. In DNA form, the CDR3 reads TGTGCCAGCAGTCCCACTAGCGGGGGGGCCGAGGCCCAGTACTTC. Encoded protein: CASSPTSGGAEAQYF.

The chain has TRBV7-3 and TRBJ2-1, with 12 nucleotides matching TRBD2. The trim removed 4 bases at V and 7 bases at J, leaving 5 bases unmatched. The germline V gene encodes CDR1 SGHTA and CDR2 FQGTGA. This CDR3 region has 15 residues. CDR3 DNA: TGTGCCAGCAGCTCTTTGACTAGCGGGAGTAATGAGCAGTTCTTC. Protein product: CASSSLTSGSNEQFF.

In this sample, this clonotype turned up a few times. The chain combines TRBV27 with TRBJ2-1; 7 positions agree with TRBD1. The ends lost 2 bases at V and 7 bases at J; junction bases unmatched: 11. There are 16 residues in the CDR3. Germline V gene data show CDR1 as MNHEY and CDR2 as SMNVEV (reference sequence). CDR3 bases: TGTGCCAGCAGTTTAGGAACAGGGGTAAAAAGGAATGAGCAGTTCTTC. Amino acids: CASSLGTGVKRNEQFF.

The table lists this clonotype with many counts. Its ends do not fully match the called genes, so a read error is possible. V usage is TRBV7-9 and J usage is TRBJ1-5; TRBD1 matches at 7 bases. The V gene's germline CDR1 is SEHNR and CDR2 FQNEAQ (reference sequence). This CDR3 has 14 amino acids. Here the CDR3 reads CASTSRDSTQPQHF. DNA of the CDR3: TGTGCCAGCACCTCCCGGGACAGCACTCAGCCCCAGCATTTT.

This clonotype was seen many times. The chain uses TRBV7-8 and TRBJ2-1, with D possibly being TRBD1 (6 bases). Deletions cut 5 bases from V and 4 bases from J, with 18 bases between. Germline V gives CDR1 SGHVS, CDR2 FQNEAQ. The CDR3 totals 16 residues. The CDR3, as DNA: TGTGCCAGCAGCCCTTCCGGGCCAGGGGTTTACAATGAGCAGTTCTTC. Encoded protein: CASSPSGPGVYNEQFF. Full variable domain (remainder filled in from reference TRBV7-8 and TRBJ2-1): GAGVSQSPRYKVAKRGQDVALRCDPISGHVSLFWYQQALGQGPEFLTYFQNEAQLDKSGLPSDRFFAERPEGSVSTLKIQRTQQEDSAVYLCASSPSGPGVYNEQFFGPGTRLTVL.